This section outlines one TCR beta chain sequence together with its context. Its antigen is not identified. This entry is derived from a study of PD-1 blockade in classical Hodgkin lymphoma. Study-wide results and limits: Newly diagnosed patients were reported to start with lower TCR diversity than healthy donors. Lower baseline TCR diversity marked trial partial responders and progressors. Patients starting nivolumab under 1 year after ASCT were excluded.

TCRdb's table, derived via immunoSEQ multiplex PCR, lists solely in-frame clones and lacks some. The sample holds just under 65,000 clones, about 90% seen once. Time point of the sample: cycle 4 day 1 (C4D1), after around six weeks of nivolumab. Relapse after autologous stem cell transplantation occurred in every patient, and brentuximab vedotin exposure varied. The CDR3 spans 13 residues. The germline V gene encodes CDR1 WNHNN and CDR2 SYGVQD (reference sequence). V gave up 6 bases and J gave up 0 bases, with 8 bases separating them. The sample here was peripheral blood mononuclear cells (PBMCs), taken before the fourth cycle of nivolumab. This clonotype was obtained from a human donor with classical Hodgkin lymphoma. The chain uses TRBV10-1 and TRBJ1-1; D may be TRBD1 (6 bases). The CDR3 DNA reads as TGCGCCAGCAGCGGACAGTTGAACACTGAAGCTTTCTTT. It yields the protein CASSGQLNTEAFF.